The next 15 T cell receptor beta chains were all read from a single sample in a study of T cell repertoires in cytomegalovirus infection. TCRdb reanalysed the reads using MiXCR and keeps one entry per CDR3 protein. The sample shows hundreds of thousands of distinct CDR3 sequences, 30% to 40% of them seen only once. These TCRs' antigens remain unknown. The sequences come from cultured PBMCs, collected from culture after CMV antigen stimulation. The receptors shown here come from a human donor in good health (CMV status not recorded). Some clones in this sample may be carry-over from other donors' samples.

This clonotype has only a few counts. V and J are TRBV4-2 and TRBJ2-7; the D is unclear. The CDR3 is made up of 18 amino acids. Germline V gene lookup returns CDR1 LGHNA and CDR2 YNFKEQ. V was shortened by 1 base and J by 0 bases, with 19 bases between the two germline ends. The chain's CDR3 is CASSQGPMGPYLSYEQYF. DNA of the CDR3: TGTGCCAGCAGCCAAGGGCCCATGGGCCCTTATCTCTCCTACGAGCAGTACTTC.

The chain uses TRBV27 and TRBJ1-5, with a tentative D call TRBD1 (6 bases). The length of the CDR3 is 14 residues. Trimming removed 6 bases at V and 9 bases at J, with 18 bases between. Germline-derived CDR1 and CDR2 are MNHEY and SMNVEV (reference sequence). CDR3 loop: CASRKGHGSAPQHF. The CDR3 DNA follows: TGTGCCAGCAGAAAGGGACACGGGTCCGCGCCCCAGCATTTT.

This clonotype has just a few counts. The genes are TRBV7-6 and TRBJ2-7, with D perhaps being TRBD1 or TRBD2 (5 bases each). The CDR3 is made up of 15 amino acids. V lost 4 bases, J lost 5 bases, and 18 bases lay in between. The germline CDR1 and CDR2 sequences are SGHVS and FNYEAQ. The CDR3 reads CASSSRGGERNEQYF. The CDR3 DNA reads TGTGCCAGCAGCTCCCGTGGGGGAGAGAGGAACGAGCAGTACTTC.

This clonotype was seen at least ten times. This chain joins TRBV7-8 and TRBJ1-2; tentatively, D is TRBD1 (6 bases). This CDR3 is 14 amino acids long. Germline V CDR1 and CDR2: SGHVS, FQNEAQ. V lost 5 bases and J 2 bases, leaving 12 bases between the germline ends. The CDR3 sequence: CASSRGAGNYGYTF. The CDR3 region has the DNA TGTGCCAGCAGCAGGGGGGCAGGGAACTATGGCTACACCTTC. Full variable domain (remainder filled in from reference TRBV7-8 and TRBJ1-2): GAGVSQSPRYKVAKRGQDVALRCDPISGHVSLFWYQQALGQGPEFLTYFQNEAQLDKSGLPSDRFFAERPEGSVSTLKIQRTQQEDSAVYLCASSRGAGNYGYTFGSGTRLTVV.

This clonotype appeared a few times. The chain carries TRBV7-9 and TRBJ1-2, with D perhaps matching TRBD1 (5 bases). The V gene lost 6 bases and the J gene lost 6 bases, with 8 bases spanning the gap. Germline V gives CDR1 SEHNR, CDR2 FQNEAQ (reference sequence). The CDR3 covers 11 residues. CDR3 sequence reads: CASSGGDGYTF. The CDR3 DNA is TGTGCCAGCAGTGGAGGGGATGGCTACACCTTC. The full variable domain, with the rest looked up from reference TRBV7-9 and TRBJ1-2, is DTGVSQNPRHKITKRGQNVTFRCDPISEHNRLYWYRQTLGQGPEFLTYFQNEAQLEKSRLLSDRFSAERPKGSFSTLEIQRTEQGDSAMYLCASSGGDGYTFGSGTRLTVV.

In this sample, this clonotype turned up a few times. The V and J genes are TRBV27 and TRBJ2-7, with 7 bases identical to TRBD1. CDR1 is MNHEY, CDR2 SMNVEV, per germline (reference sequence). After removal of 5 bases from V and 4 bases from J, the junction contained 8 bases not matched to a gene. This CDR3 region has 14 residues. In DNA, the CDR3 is TGTGCCAGCAGTATTTTAGGGGGCACGTACGAGCAGTACTTC. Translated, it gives CASSILGGTYEQYF.

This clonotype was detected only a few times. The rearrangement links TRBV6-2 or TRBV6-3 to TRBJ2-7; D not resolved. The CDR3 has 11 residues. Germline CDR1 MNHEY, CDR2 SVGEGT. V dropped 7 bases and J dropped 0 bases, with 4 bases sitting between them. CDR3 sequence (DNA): TGTGCCAGCACTAACTCCTACGAGCAGTACTTC. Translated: CASTNSYEQYF.

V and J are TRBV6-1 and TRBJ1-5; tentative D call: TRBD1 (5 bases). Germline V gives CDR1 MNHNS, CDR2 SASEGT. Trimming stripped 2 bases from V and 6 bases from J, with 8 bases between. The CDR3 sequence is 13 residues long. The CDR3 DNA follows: TGTGCCAGCAGTGAAATAAGGGGTCAGCCCCAGCATTTT. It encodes CASSEIRGQPQHF.

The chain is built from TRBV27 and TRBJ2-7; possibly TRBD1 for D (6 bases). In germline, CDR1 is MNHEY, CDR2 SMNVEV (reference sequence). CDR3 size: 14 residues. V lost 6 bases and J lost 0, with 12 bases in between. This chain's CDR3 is CASREQGSSYEQYF. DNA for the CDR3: TGTGCCAGCAGAGAACAGGGATCCTCCTACGAGCAGTACTTC.

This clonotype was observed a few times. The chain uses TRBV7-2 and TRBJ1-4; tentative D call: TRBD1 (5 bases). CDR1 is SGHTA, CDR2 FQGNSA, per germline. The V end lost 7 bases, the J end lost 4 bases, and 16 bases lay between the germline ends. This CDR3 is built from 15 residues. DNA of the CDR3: TGTGCCAGCACCGCTGGGGGGGGGTATAATGAAAAACTGTTTTTT. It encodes CASTAGGGYNEKLFF.

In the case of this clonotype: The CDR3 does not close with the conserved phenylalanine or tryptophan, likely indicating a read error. The CDR3 DNA sequence: TGTGCCGCCGAGCCCGGGACGGCTCGTTCCAATGAGCAGTTCTCC. Its translation: CAAEPGTARSNEQFS. The chain uses TRBV6-1 and TRBJ2-1; D possibly matches TRBD1 or TRBD2 (5 bases each). V was shortened by 11 bases and J by 6 bases, with 23 bases between the two germline ends. CDR3 length equals 15 residues. Germline V gene data show CDR1 as MNHNS and CDR2 as SASEGT.

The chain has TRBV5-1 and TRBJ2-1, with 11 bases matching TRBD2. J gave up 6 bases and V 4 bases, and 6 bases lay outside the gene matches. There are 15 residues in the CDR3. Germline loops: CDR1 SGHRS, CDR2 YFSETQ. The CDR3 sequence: CASSRGLADLNEQFF. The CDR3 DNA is TGCGCCAGCAGCAGGGGACTAGCGGACCTCAATGAGCAGTTCTTC.

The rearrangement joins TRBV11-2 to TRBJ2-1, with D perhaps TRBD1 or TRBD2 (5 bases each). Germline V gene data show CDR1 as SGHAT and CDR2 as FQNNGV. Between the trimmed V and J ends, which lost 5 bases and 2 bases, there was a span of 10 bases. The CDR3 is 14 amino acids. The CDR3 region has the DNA TGTGCCAGCAGCACGTGGGGGACCTACAATGAGCAGTTCTTC. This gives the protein CASSTWGTYNEQFF.

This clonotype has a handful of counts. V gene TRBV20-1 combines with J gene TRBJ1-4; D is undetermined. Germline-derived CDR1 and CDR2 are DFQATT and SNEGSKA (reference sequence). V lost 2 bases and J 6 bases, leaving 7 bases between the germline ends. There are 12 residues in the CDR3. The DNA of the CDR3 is TGCAGTGCTAGAATAGGAGATGAAAAACTGTTTTTT. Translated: CSARIGDEKLFF.

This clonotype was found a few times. The CDR3 nucleotides read TGTGCCAGCTCACCGATCACAGGGGAAGGAGAAGCTTTCTTT. It specifies CASSPITGEGEAFF. This chain uses TRBV18 with TRBJ1-1, with 7 bases identical to TRBD1. This CDR3 is 14 amino acids long. With 3 bases clipped from V and 8 bases from J, the junction kept 9 bases outside the gene matches. Germline loops: CDR1 KGHSH, CDR2 LQKENI. Combining the CDR3 with reference TRBV18 and TRBJ1-1 gives the whole variable domain NAGVMQNPRHLVRRRGQEARLRCSPMKGHSHVYWYRQLPEEGLKFMVYLQKENIIDESGMPKERFSAEFPKEGPSILRIQQVVRGDSAAYFCASSPITGEGEAFFGQGTRLTVV.